The entry that follows covers one T cell receptor (beta chain) sequence. Its cognate antigen has yet to be identified. Base quality data are lacking; no much larger clone is found one base away. Libraries were built with the immunoSEQ multiplex PCR assay. In the paper's pipeline: A statistical classification framework was built for diagnosing cytomegalovirus status from the catalog of TCR beta chain sequences. TCRdb took this table from immuneACCESS and kept in-frame rearrangements with V and J called. Such tables lack part of the clones; where checked against another copy, unresolved V genes explain under half of the gap, and the rest is unexplained. V, J and clone size derive from that table, while D and trimming were established from the DNA sequence. This sample is represented by 55,000 to 80,000 clones; approximately 96% of them were singletons. About 3% of the sample comes from the top ten.

These data come from a study of cytomegalovirus exposure and HLA in healthy donors (TCRdb year 2017). Describing the broader study: A later analysis indicated that the 120 validation repertoires were generated on the platform also employed for the roughly 730 repertoires of the first cohort. High-throughput TCR immunosequencing, statistical association of individual TCRs with disease status, and machine learning were combined to predict cytomegalovirus infection status. The aim of the study was to test whether cataloging public T cell receptors could identify signatures of past pathogen exposure. A separate validation cohort of over a hundred different subjects was used in addition to the roughly 670-subject first cohort. The paper as a whole reports these results and caveats: The authors suggested that the approach could potentially be extended to other disease states and immunological phenotypes. The study gave a list of 150 to 200 TCR beta chains associated with cytomegalovirus. While some public TCRs were present in many individuals, most TCR sequences turned up only very rarely across donors. A later analysis found that TCRs clustered in the first cohort also tended to co-occur in the 120 validation repertoires, with approximately 93% of cluster scores above 0. The validation cohort had no HLA typing available for a later analysis, so co-occurrence within that cohort was assessed over all 120 or so repertoires. The classifier was reported to diagnose cytomegalovirus status with high specificity and sensitivity in both the original and validation cohorts. A few of the identified cytomegalovirus-associated TCR beta chains were confirmed in vitro to be specific for cytomegalovirus antigens.

The donors belonged to the validation cohort of 90 to 150 subjects, which was separate from the roughly 700-subject first cohort. The source material was PBMCs. The sequence derives from a man between 18 and 35 years old in good health and CMV-seronegative.

The sequenced DNA: TGTGCCAGCACCACCCCAGGGGGCGGTGAAGCTTTCTTT. This sequence encodes CASTTPGGGEAFF. The rearranged segments are TRBV6-6 and TRBJ1-1, with TRBD1 identical over 8 junction bases. The germline V gene (reference sequence) provides CDR1 MNHNY and CDR2 SVGAGI. Trimmed from V: 7 bases; trimmed from J: 7 bases; junction bases lacking a gene match: 8. Counted from cysteine to phenylalanine, this CDR3 has 13 amino acids. The retained sequence is limited to the CDR3, 39 bases, with the frame set at the first base.